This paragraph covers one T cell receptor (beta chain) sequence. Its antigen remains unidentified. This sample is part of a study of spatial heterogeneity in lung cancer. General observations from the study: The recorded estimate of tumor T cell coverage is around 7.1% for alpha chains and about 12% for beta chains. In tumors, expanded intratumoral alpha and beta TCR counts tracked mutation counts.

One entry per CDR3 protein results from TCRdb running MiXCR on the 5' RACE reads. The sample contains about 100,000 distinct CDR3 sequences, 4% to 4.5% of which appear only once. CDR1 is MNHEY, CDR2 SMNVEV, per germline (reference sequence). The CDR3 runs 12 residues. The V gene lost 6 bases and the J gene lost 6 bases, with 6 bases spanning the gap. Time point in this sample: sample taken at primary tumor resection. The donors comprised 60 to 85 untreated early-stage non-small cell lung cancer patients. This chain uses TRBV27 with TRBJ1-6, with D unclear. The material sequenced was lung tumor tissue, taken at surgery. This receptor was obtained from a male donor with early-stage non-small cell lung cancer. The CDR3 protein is CASRDLNSPLHF. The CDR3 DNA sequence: TGTGCCAGCAGAGATCTTAATTCACCCCTCCACTTT.